The 14 T cell receptor beta chains below come from one sample, sequenced in a study of cytomegalovirus exposure and HLA in healthy donors. The PCR was carried out with 60 Vbeta primers and 13 Jbeta primers. The data were produced by immunoSEQ multiplex PCR, yet TCRdb's version contains in-frame clones alone and is incomplete. The table has 63,000 or so clones, about three quarters seen once. Sequencing used PBMCs. The receptor set was obtained from a woman aged 25 to 45 in good health and CMV-seropositive.

This clone was seen a few times. This sequence joins TRBV6-1 and TRBJ2-7; D unresolved. The germline V gene has CDR1 MNHNS and CDR2 SASEGT. The CDR3 loop spans 13 amino acids. The V end lost 6 bases, the J end lost 1 base, and 10 bases lay between the germline ends. In DNA form, the CDR3 reads TGTGCCAGCAGCCACACACAATCCTACGAGCAGTACTTC. Protein product: CASSHTQSYEQYF.

The genes are TRBV2 and TRBJ2-3; 9 positions agree with TRBD2. The CDR3 contains 15 residues. Germline CDR1 reads SNHLY; CDR2 reads FYNNEI. With V trimmed by 4 bases and J by 4 bases, 6 bases remained unmatched. The CDR3: CASSVSGSPADTQYF. In nucleotides, the CDR3 is TGTGCCAGCAGTGTTAGCGGGAGTCCCGCAGATACGCAGTATTTT.

The rearrangement uses TRBV19 and TRBJ1-1; D uncertain. Germline CDR1 and CDR2: LNHDA and SQIVND (reference sequence). V shed 7 bases and J shed 1 base, with 7 bases lying between them. The CDR3 sequence is 12 residues long. CDR3 DNA: TGTGCCAGTAATGAGGGGAACACTGAAGCTTTCTTT. As protein: CASNEGNTEAFF.

This sequence joins TRBV18 and TRBJ1-5; D is unclear. Trimming shortened V by 5 bases and J by 3 bases, and 17 bases separated the two germline ends. Germline V gene data show CDR1 as KGHSH and CDR2 as LQKENI. The CDR3 length is 16 residues. CDR3 amino acids: CASSKSRRQDNQPQHF. The CDR3 DNA reads TGTGCCAGCTCAAAGAGTCGGAGGCAGGACAATCAGCCCCAGCATTTT.

The rearrangement uses TRBV28 and TRBJ2-7; D unresolved. Trimming took 2 bases from V and 2 from J, leaving 13 bases between them. CDR3 length equals 15 residues. CDR1 is MDHEN, CDR2 SYDVKM, per germline. CDR3 loop: CASSLLGGPTYEQYF. CDR3 nucleotides: TGTGCCAGCAGTTTACTTGGTGGCCCAACCTACGAGCAGTACTTC.

The rearrangement uses TRBV6-5 and TRBJ1-6; D is unresolved. The CDR3 loop spans 14 amino acids. CDR1 and CDR2 (germline): MNHEY, SVGAGI. Trimming removed 4 bases from V and 10 bases from J, with 14 bases in between. CDR3: CASSFPARGSPLHF. In DNA, the CDR3 is TGTGCCAGCAGTTTCCCGGCGAGAGGGTCACCCCTCCACTTT.

This chain joins TRBV27 and TRBJ2-7, with TRBD1 as a possible D gene (6 bases). This CDR3 spans 13 amino acids. Deletions cut 3 bases from V and 7 bases from J, with 13 bases between. Germline CDR1 is MNHEY and CDR2 is SMNVEV (reference sequence). The CDR3 region has the DNA TGTGCCAGCAGTTTTCGGCAGGGGAGAGAGCAGTACTTC. Residues: CASSFRQGREQYF.

The chain has TRBV27 and TRBJ2-3; 12 nucleotides line up with TRBD2. The length of the CDR3 is 18 residues. V was pared by 5 bases and J by 6 bases, with 15 bases of the junction left unmatched. The germline V gene has CDR1 MNHEY and CDR2 SMNVEV (reference sequence). The CDR3 here is CASSASGTSGPTGDTQYF. The DNA for the CDR3 is TGTGCCAGCAGTGCGTCCGGGACTAGCGGGCCCACGGGGGATACGCAGTATTTT.

CDR3 loop: CASSQETSGNTGELFF. The CDR3 DNA reads as TGCGCCAGCAGCCAAGAGACTAGCGGGAACACCGGGGAGCTGTTTTTT. The chain employs TRBV4-1 and TRBJ2-2; 9 bases align to TRBD2. Germline values: CDR1 MGHRA, CDR2 YSYEKL. This CDR3 comprises 16 residues. Trimming cost V 0 bases and J 1 base; bases outside gene matches: 0.

V usage is TRBV4-3 and J usage is TRBJ1-2; TRBD1 is a possible D gene (5 bases). The length of the CDR3 is 16 residues. CDR1 and CDR2 from the germline V gene are LGHNA and YSLEER. Trimming removed 0 bases at V and 1 base at J, with 12 bases between. The CDR3 DNA reads TGCGCCAGCAGCCAAGATGGTCGGGGGTATAACTATGGCTACACCTTC. It codes for CASSQDGRGYNYGYTF.

The J gene is TRBJ2-1, the V gene TRBV6-1; 12 bases fit TRBD2. The CDR3 is made up of 17 amino acids. V lost 3 bases and J lost 3; bases outside the gene matches: 6. CDR1 and CDR2 from the germline V gene are MNHNS and SASEGT. CDR3 amino acids: CASSEVLAGGLYNEQFF. CDR3 nucleotides: TGTGCCAGCAGTGAGGTTCTAGCGGGAGGGCTCTACAATGAGCAGTTCTTC.

The chain couples TRBV5-1 to TRBJ1-4; D gene ambiguous. The length of the CDR3 is 14 residues. Germline V CDR1 and CDR2: SGHRS, YFSETQ. V lost 0 bases, J lost 3 bases, and 6 bases lay in between. DNA for the CDR3: TGCGCCAGCAGCTTGGGGGCCGCTAATGAAAAACTGTTTTTT. The encoded protein is CASSLGAANEKLFF.

This sequence joins TRBV7-2 and TRBJ1-1, with D possibly matching TRBD1 (6 bases). The CDR3 is 14 residues long. The V gene's germline CDR1 is SGHTA and CDR2 FQGNSA. Trimming stripped 5 bases from V and 2 bases from J, with 12 bases between. Written as DNA, the CDR3 is TGTGCCAGCAGCCACCGGACAGCAAACACTGAAGCTTTCTTT. Its protein product is CASSHRTANTEAFF. Complete variable domain (other parts from reference TRBV7-2 and TRBJ1-1): GAGVSQSPSNKVTEKGKDVELRCDPISGHTALYWYRQSLGQGLEFLIYFQGNSAPDKSGLPSDRFSAERTGGSVSTLTIQRTQQEDSAVYLCASSHRTANTEAFFGQGTRLTVV.

The J gene is TRBJ2-5, the V gene TRBV4-3, with TRBD2 matching 10 bases. Trimming cost V 1 base and J 5 bases; bases outside gene matches: 10. Germline CDR1 reads LGHNA; CDR2 reads YSLEER. The CDR3 length is 17 residues. The CDR3 DNA reads TGCGCCAGCAGCCAAGGGAAGAGCGGGAGGGCCGGGGAGACCCAGTACTTC. Protein: CASSQGKSGRAGETQYF.